The sample holds a few counts of the clone carrying this T cell receptor (beta chain). One end of the junction does not line up with germline, which may come from a read error. The data were obtained in a study of blood T cell repertoires in COVID-19. As for the study in general: Whether acute or convalescent, the COVID-19 samples came from the United States, Italy and Spain. T cells, B-cell-depleted T cells, or PBMCs supplied cDNA or gDNA.

In the original processing: Nucleated cell counts were estimated from reference gene primer amplification. TCRdb's copy holds only in-frame clones and misses some; the assay was immunoSEQ multiplex PCR. The V and J calls and clone size are taken from that table; D and trimming were inferred from the DNA. Counted here are 150,000 or so clones, roughly 83% occurring once; the ten biggest clones make up 3% to 3.5%. The CDR3 has 14 amino acids. From germline, CDR1 is LNHDA and CDR2 SQIVND (reference sequence). Sequenced: peripheral blood. The gene calls are TRBV19 and TRBJ1-1; weak D call: TRBD1 (5 bases). The clonotype comes from a woman older than 75 with acute or convalescent COVID-19. CDR3 nucleotides: TGTGCCAGTAGTATTGGACATACCAACAGTGAAGCTTTCTTT. Amino acid sequence: CASSIGHTNSEAFF.